This T cell receptor beta chain derives from a study of blood T cell repertoires in COVID-19 (dated by TCRdb to 2020 to 2021). Looking at the study overall: Samples from collaborators originated in the United States, Italy and Spain and spanned both the acute and convalescent phases of COVID-19. The prospective study material was composed of cDNA or gDNA derived from T cells, B-cell-depleted T cells, or PBMCs. Subjects who had been exposed to COVID-19, were actively infected with it, or had recovered from it provided the deeply sampled blood TCRbeta repertoires that made up the dataset. The repertoires were released in a freely available public database meant as a resource for research on the immune response to SARS-CoV-2. Samples were obtained from the ongoing ImmuneRACE study (first 160 participants) and from 1,254 subjects provided by 6 global collaborators. Sample metadata almost always included a de-identified subject ID, COVID-19 status, age in years and sex. HLA class I and class II types, where available, came from metadata supplied by the sample provider rather than from assay-based typing. What the study reported, not specific to this receptor: Clinical and demographic metadata were provided uncurated, with the amount varying by source and participant.

A note on this clone: Its binding antigen is unknown. Base qualities are not provided; no much larger clone lies one nucleotide away.

TCRbeta CDR3 regions were amplified from genomic DNA using the immunoSEQ Assay, a bias-controlled multiplex PCR. The authors' analysis ran thus. Within the assay, amplification of reference gene primers was used to estimate how many nucleated cells each sample contained. Sequence reads were collapsed and filtered to measure the absolute abundance of every unique TCRbeta CDR3 rearrangement. For each sample, productive Simpson clonality was calculated by taking the square root of Simpson's diversity index across productive rearrangements. As stored in TCRdb, this immuneACCESS dataset retains in-frame rearrangements with V and J assigned. A fraction of the clones does not appear; measured against another copy, unresolved V genes explain less than half of the discrepancy, and the remainder lacks a known reason. D and trimming come from the DNA, and the V and J calls and clone size come from that table. For this sample there are about 190,000 clones; 65% to 85% appear just once. Approximately 3% of the sample lies in the top ten.

In the prospective study, participants were about 18 to 95 years old, resided in fewer than 25 geographic areas of the United States, and were enrolled through a virtual design. In the prospective study, participants were assigned to cohorts based on the clinical history participants reported in a screening survey and a study questionnaire. ImmuneRACE Cohort 3 recovered participants were defined by two consecutive negative NP/OP PCR tests, healthcare professional clearance, or symptom resolution. Mobile phlebotomists in the prospective study collected whole blood, serum and a nasopharyngeal or oropharyngeal swab from every participant. Additional blood draws and questionnaires over an approximately two-month period could optionally be provided by prospective study participants. Before DNA extraction, prospective study blood samples were shipped either frozen or at room temperature. A distance of 5 bases separates the germline ends of V and J, which lose 4 bases and 0 bases respectively. The cysteine opens and the phenylalanine closes a CDR3 of 12 amino acids. Left in the record is the CDR3 DNA by itself, 36 bases read in frame from the first base. From a lookup of the germline V gene, CDR1 and CDR2 are SGDLS and YYNGEE.

Sequenced input: PBMCs or T cells enriched from blood (not recorded which). The chain links TRBV9 with TRBJ2-7, with no confident D gene call. The origin of this receptor is a woman under 40 who had recovered from COVID-19. This receptor carries the CDR3 CASSSSSYEQYF. The sequenced DNA is TGTGCCAGCAGCTCCAGCTCCTACGAGCAGTACTTC.